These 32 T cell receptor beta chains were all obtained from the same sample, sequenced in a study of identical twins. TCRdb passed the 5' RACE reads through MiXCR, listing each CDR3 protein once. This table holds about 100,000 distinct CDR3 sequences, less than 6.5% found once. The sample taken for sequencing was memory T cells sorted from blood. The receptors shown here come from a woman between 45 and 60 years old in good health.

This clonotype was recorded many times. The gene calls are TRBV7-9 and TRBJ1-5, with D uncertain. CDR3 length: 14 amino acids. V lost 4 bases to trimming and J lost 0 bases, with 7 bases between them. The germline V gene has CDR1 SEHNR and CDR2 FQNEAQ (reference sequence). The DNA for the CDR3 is TGTGCCAGCAGCTACGAAAATAGCAATCAGCCCCAGCATTTT. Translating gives CASSYENSNQPQHF.

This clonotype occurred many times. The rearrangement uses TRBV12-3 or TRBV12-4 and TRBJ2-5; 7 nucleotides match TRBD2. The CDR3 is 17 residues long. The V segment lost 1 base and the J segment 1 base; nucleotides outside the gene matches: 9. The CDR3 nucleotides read TGTGCCAGCAGTTTAGGGGCCAGCGGGAACATCCAAGAGACCCAGTACTTC. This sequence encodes CASSLGASGNIQETQYF.

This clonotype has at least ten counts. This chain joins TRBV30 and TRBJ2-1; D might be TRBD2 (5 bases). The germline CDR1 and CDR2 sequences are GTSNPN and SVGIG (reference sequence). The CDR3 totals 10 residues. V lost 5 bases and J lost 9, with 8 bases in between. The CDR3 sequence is CAWAGGEQFF. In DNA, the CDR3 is TGTGCCTGGGCGGGTGGTGAGCAGTTCTTC. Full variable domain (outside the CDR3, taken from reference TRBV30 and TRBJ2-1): SQTIHQWPATLVQPVGSPLSLECTVEGTSNPNLYWYRQAAGRGLQLLFYSVGIGQISSEVPQNLSASRPQDRQFILSSKKLLLSDSGFYLCAWAGGEQFFGPGTRLTVL.

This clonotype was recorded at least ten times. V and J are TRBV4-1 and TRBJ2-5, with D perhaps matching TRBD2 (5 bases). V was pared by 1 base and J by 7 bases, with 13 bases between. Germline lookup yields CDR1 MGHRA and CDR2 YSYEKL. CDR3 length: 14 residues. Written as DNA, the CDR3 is TGCGCCAGCAGCCAAGTTCTAGCTTTGGGGACCCAGTACTTC. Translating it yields CASSQVLALGTQYF.

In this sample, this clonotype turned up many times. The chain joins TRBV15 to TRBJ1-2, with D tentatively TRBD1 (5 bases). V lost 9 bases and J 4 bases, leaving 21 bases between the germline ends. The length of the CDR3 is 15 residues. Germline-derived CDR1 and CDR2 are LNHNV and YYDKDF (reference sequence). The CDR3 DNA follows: TGTGCCACATCCTTGGGTAACCCCAGGGTCTATGGCTACACCTTC. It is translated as CATSLGNPRVYGYTF.

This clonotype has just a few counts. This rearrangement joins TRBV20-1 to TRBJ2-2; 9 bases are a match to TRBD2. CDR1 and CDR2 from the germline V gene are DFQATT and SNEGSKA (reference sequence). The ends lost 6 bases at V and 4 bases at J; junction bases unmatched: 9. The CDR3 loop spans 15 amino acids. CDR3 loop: CSARTSGRSTGELFF. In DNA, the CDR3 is TGCAGTGCAAGAACTAGCGGGCGTTCCACCGGGGAGCTGTTTTTT.

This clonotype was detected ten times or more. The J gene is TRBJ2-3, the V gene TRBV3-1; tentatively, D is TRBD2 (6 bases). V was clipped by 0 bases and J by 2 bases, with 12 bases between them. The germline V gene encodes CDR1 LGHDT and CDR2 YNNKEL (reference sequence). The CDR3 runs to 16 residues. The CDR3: CASSQEYPSDTDTQYF. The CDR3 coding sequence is TGTGCCAGCAGCCAAGAGTACCCTAGCGACACAGATACGCAGTATTTT.

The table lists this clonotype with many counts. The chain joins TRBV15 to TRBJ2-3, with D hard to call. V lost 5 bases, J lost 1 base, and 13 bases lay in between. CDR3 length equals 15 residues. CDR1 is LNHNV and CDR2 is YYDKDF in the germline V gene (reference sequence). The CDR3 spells CATSAGGLGTDTQYF. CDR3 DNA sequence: TGTGCCACCAGCGCCGGTGGGCTGGGCACAGATACGCAGTATTTT.

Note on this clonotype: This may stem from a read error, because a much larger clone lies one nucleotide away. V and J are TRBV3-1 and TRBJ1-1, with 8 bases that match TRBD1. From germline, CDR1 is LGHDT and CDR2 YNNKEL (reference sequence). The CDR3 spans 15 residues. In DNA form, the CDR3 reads TGTTCCAGCAGCCGCTCCGGGACAGGCTACACTGAAGCTTTCTTT. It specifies CSSSRSGTGYTEAFF.

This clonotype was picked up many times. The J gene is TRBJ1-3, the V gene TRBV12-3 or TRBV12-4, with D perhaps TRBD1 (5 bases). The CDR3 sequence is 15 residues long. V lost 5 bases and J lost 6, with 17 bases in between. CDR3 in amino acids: CASSPEGLRENTIYF. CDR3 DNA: TGTGCCAGCAGTCCGGAGGGGTTGAGAGAAAACACCATATATTTT.

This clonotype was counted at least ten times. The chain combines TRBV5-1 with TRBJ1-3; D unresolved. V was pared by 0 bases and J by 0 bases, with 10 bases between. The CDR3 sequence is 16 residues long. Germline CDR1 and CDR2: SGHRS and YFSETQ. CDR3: CASSLEVLHSGNTIYF. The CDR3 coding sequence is TGCGCCAGCAGCTTGGAGGTGCTCCACTCTGGAAACACCATATATTTT.

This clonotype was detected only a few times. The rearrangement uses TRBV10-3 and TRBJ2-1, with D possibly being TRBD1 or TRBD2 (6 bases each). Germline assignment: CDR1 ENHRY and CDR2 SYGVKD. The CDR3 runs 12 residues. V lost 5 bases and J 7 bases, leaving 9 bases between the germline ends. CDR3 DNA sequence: TGTGCCATCAGTAGAGGGGGGAATGAGCAGTTCTTC. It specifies CAISRGGNEQFF.

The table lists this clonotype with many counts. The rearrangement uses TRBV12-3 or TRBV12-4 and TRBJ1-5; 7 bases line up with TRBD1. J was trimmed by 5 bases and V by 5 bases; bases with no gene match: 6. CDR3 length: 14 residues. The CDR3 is CASSPSRGYQPQHF. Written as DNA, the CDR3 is TGTGCCAGCAGTCCCAGCAGGGGGTATCAGCCCCAGCATTTT.

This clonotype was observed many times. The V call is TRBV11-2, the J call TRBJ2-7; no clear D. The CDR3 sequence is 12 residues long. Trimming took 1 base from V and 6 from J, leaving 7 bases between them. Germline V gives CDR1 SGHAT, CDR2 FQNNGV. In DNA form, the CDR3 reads TGTGCCAGCAGCTTAGTTTGGGGCGAGCAGTACGTC. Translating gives CASSLVWGEQYV.

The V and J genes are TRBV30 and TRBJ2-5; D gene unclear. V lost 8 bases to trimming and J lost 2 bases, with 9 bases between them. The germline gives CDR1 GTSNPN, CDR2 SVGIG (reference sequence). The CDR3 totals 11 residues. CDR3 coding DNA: TGTGCCGGTGGGTTTCAAGAGACCCAGTACTTC. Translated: CAGGFQETQYF.

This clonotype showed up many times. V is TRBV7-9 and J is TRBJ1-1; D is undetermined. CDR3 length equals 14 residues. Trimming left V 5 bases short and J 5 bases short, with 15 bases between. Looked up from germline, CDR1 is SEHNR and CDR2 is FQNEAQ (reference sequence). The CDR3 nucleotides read TGTGCCAGCAGCCTAGAGGTCCGGGGAACTGAAGCTTTCTTT. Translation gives CASSLEVRGTEAFF.

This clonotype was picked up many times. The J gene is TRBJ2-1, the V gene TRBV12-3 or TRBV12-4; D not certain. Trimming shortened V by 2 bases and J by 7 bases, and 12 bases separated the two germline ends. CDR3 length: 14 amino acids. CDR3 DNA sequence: TGTGCCAGCAGTTTAATAGCCGACGTTAATGAGCAGTTCTTC. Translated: CASSLIADVNEQFF.

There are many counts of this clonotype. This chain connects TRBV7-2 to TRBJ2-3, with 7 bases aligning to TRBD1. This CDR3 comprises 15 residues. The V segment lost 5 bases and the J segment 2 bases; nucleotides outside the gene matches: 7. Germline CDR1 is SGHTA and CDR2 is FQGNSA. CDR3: CASSHKGQPTDTQYF. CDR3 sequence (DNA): TGTGCCAGCAGCCACAAGGGACAGCCCACAGATACGCAGTATTTT.

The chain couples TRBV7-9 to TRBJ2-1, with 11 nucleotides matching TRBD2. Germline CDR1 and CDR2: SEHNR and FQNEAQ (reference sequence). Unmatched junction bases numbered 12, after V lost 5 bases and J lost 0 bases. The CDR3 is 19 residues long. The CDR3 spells CASSLGTSGPWSSYNEQFF. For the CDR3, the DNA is TGTGCCAGCAGCCTCGGGACTAGCGGACCGTGGAGCTCCTACAATGAGCAGTTCTTC. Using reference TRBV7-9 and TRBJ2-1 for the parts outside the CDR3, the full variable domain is DTGVSQNPRHKITKRGQNVTFRCDPISEHNRLYWYRQTLGQGPEFLTYFQNEAQLEKSRLLSDRFSAERPKGSFSTLEIQRTEQGDSAMYLCASSLGTSGPWSSYNEQFFGPGTRLTVL.

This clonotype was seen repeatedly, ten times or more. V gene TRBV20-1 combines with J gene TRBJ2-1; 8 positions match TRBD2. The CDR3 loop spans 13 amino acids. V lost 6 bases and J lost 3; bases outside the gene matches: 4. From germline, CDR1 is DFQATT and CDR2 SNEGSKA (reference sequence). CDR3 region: CSAGGLDYNEQFF. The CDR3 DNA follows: TGCAGTGCAGGGGGACTAGACTACAATGAGCAGTTCTTC.

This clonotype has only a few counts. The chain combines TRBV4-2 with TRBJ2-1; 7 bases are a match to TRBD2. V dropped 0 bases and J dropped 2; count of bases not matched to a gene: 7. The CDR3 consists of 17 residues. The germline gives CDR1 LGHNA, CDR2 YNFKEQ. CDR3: CASSQEPRGSAYNEQFF. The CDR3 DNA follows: TGTGCCAGCAGCCAAGAACCGCGGGGGAGCGCCTACAATGAGCAGTTCTTC.

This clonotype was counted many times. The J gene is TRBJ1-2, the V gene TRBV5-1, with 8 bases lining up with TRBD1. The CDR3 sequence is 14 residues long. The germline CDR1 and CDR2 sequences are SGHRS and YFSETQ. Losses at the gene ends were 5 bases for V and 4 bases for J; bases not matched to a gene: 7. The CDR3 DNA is TGCGCCAGCAGTCGTGACAGGGGAACCTATGGCTACACCTTC. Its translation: CASSRDRGTYGYTF.

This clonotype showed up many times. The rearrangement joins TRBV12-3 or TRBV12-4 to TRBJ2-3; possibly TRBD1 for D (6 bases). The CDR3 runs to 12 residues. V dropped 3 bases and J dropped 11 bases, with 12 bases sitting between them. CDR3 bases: TGTGCCAGCAGTTTTATAAGGACAGAGCAGTATTTT. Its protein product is CASSFIRTEQYF.

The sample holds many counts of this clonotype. CDR3 loop: CASSGDRFQETQYF. CDR3 coding DNA: TGTGCCAGCAGTGGAGACAGGTTTCAAGAGACCCAGTACTTC. The rearrangement uses TRBV2 and TRBJ2-5; D might be TRBD1 (6 bases). CDR1 and CDR2 from the germline V gene are SNHLY and FYNNEI. CDR3 size: 14 residues. Trimming removed 4 bases from V and 2 bases from J, with 11 bases in between. Using reference TRBV2 and TRBJ2-5 for the parts outside the CDR3, the full variable domain is EPEVTQTPSHQVTQMGQEVILRCVPISNHLYFYWYRQILGQKVEFLVSFYNNEISEKSEIFDDQFSVERPDGSNFTLKIRSTKLEDSAMYFCASSGDRFQETQYFGPGTRLLVL.

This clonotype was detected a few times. The CDR3, as DNA: TGCAGTGCTAGAGATCCGGCTAGCGGGAGGGCGGTAGATACGCAGTATTTT. Translation gives CSARDPASGRAVDTQYF. The V call is TRBV20-1, the J call TRBJ2-3, with 12 bases fitting TRBD2. V dropped 0 bases and J dropped 5; count of bases not matched to a gene: 9. This CDR3 has 17 amino acids. The germline CDR1 and CDR2 sequences are DFQATT and SNEGSKA (reference sequence).

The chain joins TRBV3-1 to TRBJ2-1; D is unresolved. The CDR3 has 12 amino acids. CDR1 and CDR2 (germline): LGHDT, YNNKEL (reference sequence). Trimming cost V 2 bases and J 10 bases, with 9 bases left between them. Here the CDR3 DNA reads TGTGCCAGCAGCCAAATGTCCAGGGAGCAGTTCTTC. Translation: CASSQMSREQFF.

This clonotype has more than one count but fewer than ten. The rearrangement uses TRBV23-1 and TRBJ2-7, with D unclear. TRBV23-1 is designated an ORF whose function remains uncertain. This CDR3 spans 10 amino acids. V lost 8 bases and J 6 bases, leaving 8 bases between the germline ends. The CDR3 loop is CASSQTEQYV. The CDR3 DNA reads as TGCGCCAGCTCACAAACCGAGCAGTACGTC.

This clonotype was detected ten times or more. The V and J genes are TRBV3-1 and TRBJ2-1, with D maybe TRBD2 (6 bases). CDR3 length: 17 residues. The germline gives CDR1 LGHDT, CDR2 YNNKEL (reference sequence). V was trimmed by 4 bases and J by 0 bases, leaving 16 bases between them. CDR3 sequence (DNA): TGTGCCAGCAGCCTCAAAATCGGGGGAGGCTCCTACAATGAGCAGTTCTTC. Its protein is CASSLKIGGGSYNEQFF.

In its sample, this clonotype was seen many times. The CDR3 is CASSSILTGTRGDTQYF. For the CDR3, the DNA is TGCGCCAGCAGCTCTATTTTAACCGGGACTAGAGGCGATACGCAGTATTTT. The V gene is TRBV5-1, the J gene TRBJ2-3; TRBD2 matches at 8 bases. The V gene's germline CDR1 is SGHRS and CDR2 YFSETQ. V shed 3 bases, J shed 6 bases, and the junction held 15 bases outside the gene matches. This CDR3 contains 17 residues.

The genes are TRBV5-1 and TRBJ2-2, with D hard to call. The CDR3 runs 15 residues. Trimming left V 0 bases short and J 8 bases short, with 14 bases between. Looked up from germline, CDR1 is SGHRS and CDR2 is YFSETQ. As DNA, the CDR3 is TGCGCCAGCAGCTTGGACCAGTTTCGAACTGGGGAGCTGTTTTTT. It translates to CASSLDQFRTGELFF.

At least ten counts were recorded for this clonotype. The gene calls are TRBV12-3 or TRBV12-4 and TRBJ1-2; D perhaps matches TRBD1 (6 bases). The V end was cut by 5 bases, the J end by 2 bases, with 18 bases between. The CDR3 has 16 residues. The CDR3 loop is CASSVPGALRNYGYTF. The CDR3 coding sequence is TGTGCCAGCAGTGTGCCAGGGGCCTTAAGAAACTATGGCTACACCTTC.

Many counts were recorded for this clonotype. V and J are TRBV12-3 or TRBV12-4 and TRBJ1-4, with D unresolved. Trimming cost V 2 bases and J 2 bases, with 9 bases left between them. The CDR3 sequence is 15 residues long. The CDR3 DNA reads TGTGCCAGCAGTTTACGAGGGCTGACTAATGAAAAACTGTTTTTT. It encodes CASSLRGLTNEKLFF.